This TCR beta chain was documented in a study of PD-L1 blockade in urothelial cancer. At the level of the study: Study patients had been treated with 0 to 3 previous chemotherapy regimens. A median approximately 150,000 T cells were found in blood samples.

Synthetic templates analogous to TCR were spiked into all PCRs individually. Sequencing used immunoSEQ multiplex PCR; TCRdb keeps in-frame clones, though not all of them. The table records 40,000 to 50,000 clones, approximately 86% of them present only once. The CDR3 spans 13 residues. J lost 2 bases, V lost 8 bases, and 4 bases had no gene match. Germline V gene data show CDR1 as SGHTA and CDR2 as FQGNSA. Documented time point: peripheral blood 6 weeks after treatment start. Patients were living with locally advanced or metastatic urothelial carcinoma. The V and J genes are TRBV7-2 and TRBJ2-7; 9 bases map to TRBD2. The material sequenced was PBMCs, taken around atezolizumab (anti-PD-L1) treatment. This TCR derives from a man aged 55 to 70 with urothelial cancer. CDR3 loop: CASRLAATYEQYF. CDR3 DNA sequence: TGTGCCAGCCGACTAGCGGCTACCTACGAGCAGTACTTC.